This TCR beta chain was identified during a study of identical twins. Study findings and constraints: The models systematically underestimated how much out-of-frame TCR alpha was shared in monozygotic twins. In beta out-of-frame sequences, the excess sharing between twins was weaker.

CDR3 length: 15 amino acids. Germline values: CDR1 MNHEY, CDR2 SMNVEV (reference sequence). V was clipped by 2 bases and J by 4 bases, with 13 bases between them. This clonotype turned up a few times. What it binds is unknown. A universal primer binding site was introduced by template switching. The final cDNA contained unique molecular identifiers. TCRdb reprocessed the 5' RACE reads via MiXCR and lists one record per CDR3 protein. The repertoire holds 690,000 or so distinct CDR3 sequences, with 8.6% as singletons. These records were also assigned to another study, of yellow fever vaccine responses in identical twins.

Sequencing input: PBMCs. This TCR came from a woman between 18 and 29 years old in good health. The chain carries TRBV27 and TRBJ2-3; D is possibly TRBD1 (5 bases). The CDR3 bases are TGTGCCAGCAGTTTAGGGGCCAAAGGGGCAGATACGCAGTATTTT. Its translation is CASSLGAKGADTQYF.